What follows are 9 T cell receptor beta chains derived from one specimen sequenced in a study of technical replicates of blood from several donors. Sequencing used immunoSEQ multiplex PCR; TCRdb keeps in-frame clones, though not all of them. The table lists about 70,000 clones, around 97% of them singletons, with 0.21% in the top ten. Sequenced: T cells isolated from PBMCs. These receptor sequences come from a human donor in good health.

The V gene is TRBV27, the J gene TRBJ2-2; TRBD1 matches 8 bases. This CDR3 region has 15 residues. J was trimmed by 6 bases and V by 6 bases; bases with no gene match: 9. Germline-derived CDR1 and CDR2 are MNHEY and SMNVEV (reference sequence). CDR3 sequence reads: CASSRQGPYAGELFF. The CDR3 DNA reads as TGTGCCAGCAGCCGACAGGGGCCGTACGCCGGGGAGCTGTTTTTT.

The genes are TRBV9 and TRBJ2-7, with D maybe TRBD2 (7 bases). Trimming took 2 bases from V and 2 from J, leaving 11 bases between them. The V gene's germline CDR1 is SGDLS and CDR2 YYNGEE. The CDR3 has 14 amino acids. Here the CDR3 reads CASSVGGPTYEQYF. CDR3 DNA: TGTGCCAGCAGCGTCGGGGGGCCAACCTACGAGCAGTACTTC.

This chain connects TRBV6-5 to TRBJ1-1; D remains unclear. Between the trimmed V and J ends, which lost 6 bases and 1 base, there was a span of 12 bases. This CDR3 has 14 residues. Germline V gives CDR1 MNHEY, CDR2 SVGAGI. CDR3 amino acids: CASSHRDPNTEAFF. In nucleotides, the CDR3 is TGTGCCAGCAGCCACAGAGATCCGAACACTGAAGCTTTCTTT.

This sequence joins TRBV5-4 and TRBJ1-6, with a possible D match to TRBD1 (5 bases). The length of the CDR3 is 16 residues. CDR1 and CDR2 from the germline V gene are SGHNT and YYREEE (reference sequence). Trimming left V 1 base short and J 8 bases short, with 16 bases between. This CDR3 is CASSLPSQGRDSPLHF. The DNA for the CDR3 is TGTGCCAGCAGCTTGCCTTCTCAGGGTAGGGATTCACCCCTCCACTTT.

The genes are TRBV4-1 and TRBJ1-2; 7 bases line up with TRBD1. Germline CDR1 reads MGHRA; CDR2 reads YSYEKL. The CDR3 spans 15 residues. Trimming took 1 base from V and 6 from J; bases not matched to a gene: 8. Written as DNA, the CDR3 is TGCGCCAGCAGCCAAGTTATGGGACAGAGCGATGGCTACACCTTC. Its translation is CASSQVMGQSDGYTF.

The chain employs TRBV27 and TRBJ1-5, with D possibly matching TRBD1 (6 bases). The CDR3 extends over 17 amino acids. V was pared by 1 base and J by 4 bases, with 17 bases between. Per the germline V gene, CDR1 is MNHEY and CDR2 is SMNVEV (reference sequence). CDR3 in DNA: TGTGCCAGCAGTTTATGGGGGGGCGACCTGACAAATCAGCCCCAGCATTTT. Protein sequence: CASSLWGGDLTNQPQHF.

The rearrangement uses TRBV28 and TRBJ2-7, with a tentative D call TRBD1 (5 bases). The germline gives CDR1 MDHEN, CDR2 SYDVKM. This CDR3 has 15 residues. The V end was cut by 7 bases, the J end by 0 bases, with 16 bases between. CDR3 protein: CASTQAQGNSYEQYF. In nucleotides, the CDR3 is TGTGCCAGCACCCAAGCCCAGGGAAACTCCTACGAGCAGTACTTC. The whole variable domain, filled in from reference TRBV28 and TRBJ2-7, reads DVKVTQSSRYLVKRTGEKVFLECVQDMDHENMFWYRQDPGLGLRLIYFSYDVKMKEKGDIPEGYSVSREKKERFSLILESASTNQTSMYLCASTQAQGNSYEQYFGPGTRLTVT.

The rearrangement links TRBV28 to TRBJ1-2; 10 bases are a match to TRBD1. Germline V lookup: CDR1 MDHEN, CDR2 SYDVKM. The CDR3 covers 17 residues. The J segment lost 12 bases and the V segment lost 5 bases, leaving 21 bases of the junction unmatched. CDR3 DNA: TGTGCCAGCAGTCCGGGACAGGGGTCACCAAGAGTCGTTAAGGACACCTTC. As protein: CASSPGQGSPRVVKDTF.

The chain uses TRBV25-1 and TRBJ2-2, with D perhaps matching TRBD2 (5 bases). This CDR3 region has 16 residues. From germline, CDR1 is MGHDK and CDR2 SYGVNS. Trimming pared 4 bases from V and 6 bases from J, leaving 18 bases between. The CDR3 sequence: CASSGYPRSRAGELFF. CDR3 DNA sequence: TGTGCCAGCAGTGGCTACCCTCGATCGAGGGCCGGGGAGCTGTTTTTT. Looking up the rest from reference TRBV25-1 and TRBJ2-2 gives the full variable domain: EADIYQTPRYLVIGTGKKITLECSQTMGHDKMYWYQQDPGMELHLIHYSYGVNSTEKGDLSSESTVSRIRTEHFPLTLESARPSHTSQYLCASSGYPRSRAGELFFGEGSRLTVL.